This T cell receptor beta chain was captured by sequencing in a study of blood T cell repertoires in COVID-19. Generated by immunoSEQ multiplex PCR, the TCRdb table keeps only in-frame clones and is missing some. The sample carries roughly 300,000 clones, 70% to 90% recorded once. The CDR3 runs to 14 residues. V was pared by 1 base and J by 6 bases, with 10 bases between. The germline gives CDR1 SGHTA, CDR2 FQGNSA. The clonotype comes from a woman in her twenties or thirties who had recovered from COVID-19. Sequencing was performed on PBMCs or T cells enriched from blood (not recorded which). The V call is TRBV7-2, the J call TRBJ2-1, with D possibly being TRBD2 (5 bases). CDR3 sequence reads: CASSLGLASNEQFF. The CDR3 bases are TGTGCCAGCAGCTTAGGGCTAGCAAGCAATGAGCAGTTCTTC.